A selection of T cell receptor beta chains follows, all from one sample in a study of T cells in Graves' hyperthyroidism and ophthalmopathy. TCRdb ran MiXCR on the multiplex PCR reads and lists one entry per CDR3 protein. Of 660,000 or so distinct CDR3 sequences in the sample, around 21% were seen once. The sample comprised blood. These TCRs come from a man aged 25 to 40 with Graves' ophthalmopathy. CDR3s leave out the opening cysteine and the closing phenylalanine or tryptophan.

v_call	cdr3_aa
TRBV29-1	SVVGIRLAGYNEQF
TRBV2	ASSEGGRGTDTQY
TRBV7-2	ASSFEDQPQH
TRBV28	ASRQPGQTSGSYEQY
TRBV15	ATSPRSSYEQY
TRBV6-1	ASRVLVPTNTGELF
TRBV7-9	ASSAPGQGSYEQY
TRBV28	ASSTSLAGTGELF
TRBV10-3	AISESTGARDTQY
TRBV11-3	ASSPRGLNTGELF
TRBV7-6	ASSPSGGNQETQY
TRBV11-2	ASSSQAGGFSYEQY
TRBV20-1	SARPQDTEAF
TRBV5-1	ASSLGANHGYT
TRBV5-1	ASSPSPGNPGDEQF
TRBV6-5	ASSYGGRGNTEAF
TRBV6-2/TRBV6-3	ASPDRSYEQY
TRBV5-4	ASSLDPGQLQETQY
TRBV18	ASSPVGLGAGEQY
TRBV5-6	ASSLAIVGEQF
TRBV3-1	ASSHRGSGNTIY
TRBV28	ASSPTGEDQPQH
TRBV4-1	ASSRIGTQSSYEQY
TRBV14	ASTTGNEQF
TRBV6-6	ASSYHQASGAEAF
TRBV28	STEEGAGSYEQY
TRBV12-3/TRBV12-4	ASSLRGADTGELF
TRBV12-3/TRBV12-4	ASSPSGRGGWGHTDTQY
TRBV28	ASSLGNSPLH